These 27 T cell receptor beta chains share one sample of origin, sequenced in a study of shared clonotypes between healthy human individuals. Produced via immunoSEQ multiplex PCR; TCRdb's table is partial and in-frame only. The sample lists about 2 million clones; 90% to 95% were seen once. Sequencing was done on a sample of naive CD4+ T cells sorted from blood. Subset defined: CD45RA+ positively selected. The receptor source for this set is a man younger than 35 in good health.

In the case of this clone: Other DNA sequences from this sample encode an identical CDR3 as well. The rearrangement joins TRBV7-2 to TRBJ2-7; TRBD2 is a possible D gene (5 bases). The length of the CDR3 is 14 residues. Germline CDR1 is SGHTA and CDR2 is FQGNSA. Trimming took off 1 base at V and 2 bases at J, with 9 bases between the two ends. The CDR3 DNA reads TGTGCCAGCAGCTTAGAGGTCGGGACCTACGAGCAGTACTTC. It encodes CASSLEVGTYEQYF.

The chain employs TRBV6-1 and TRBJ1-2; 11 bases line up with TRBD1. J gave up 4 bases and V 1 base, and 11 bases lay outside the gene matches. The CDR3 is made up of 18 amino acids. The germline gives CDR1 MNHNS, CDR2 SASEGT. The CDR3 DNA sequence: TGTGCCAGCAGTGAAGGAGGAATCGGGACAGGGGGTGCCTATGGCTACACCTTC. It translates to CASSEGGIGTGGAYGYTF.

The chain recombines TRBV4-3 with TRBJ1-2; D unclear. The V gene lost 0 bases and the J gene lost 6 bases, with 14 bases spanning the gap. This CDR3 region has 15 residues. Germline lookup yields CDR1 LGHNA and CDR2 YSLEER. CDR3 sequence (DNA): TGCGCCAGCAGCCAAGATTATGGGTATAGAGATGGCTACACCTTC. It specifies CASSQDYGYRDGYTF.

The J gene is TRBJ2-1, the V gene TRBV6-6; 16 bases fit TRBD2. The CDR3 runs 15 residues. With 5 bases clipped from V and 10 bases from J, the junction kept 5 bases outside the gene matches. Germline V lookup: CDR1 MNHNY, CDR2 SVGAGI (reference sequence). The CDR3 DNA sequence: TGTGCCAGCAGTCCGGGACTAGCGGGAGGGCTCGAGCAGTTCTTC. It is translated as CASSPGLAGGLEQFF.

The J gene is TRBJ1-4, the V gene TRBV6-5; the match to TRBD1 covers 7 bases. The CDR3 runs 15 residues. The J segment lost 4 bases and the V segment lost 6 bases, leaving 8 bases of the junction unmatched. Per the germline V gene, CDR1 is MNHEY and CDR2 is SVGAGI. CDR3 loop: CASRSRQGYNEKLFF. The CDR3 DNA is TGTGCCAGCAGATCCCGACAGGGCTATAATGAAAAACTGTTTTTT.

The V gene is TRBV6-6, the J gene TRBJ1-3; D not resolved. The CDR3 consists of 15 residues. V was clipped by 2 bases and J by 4 bases, with 12 bases between them. Germline V gene lookup returns CDR1 MNHNY and CDR2 SVGAGI (reference sequence). In DNA, the CDR3 is TGTGCCAGCAGTTACGAGAGGGAGAGAGGAAACACCATATATTTT. It codes for CASSYERERGNTIYF.

The chain uses TRBV6-5 and TRBJ2-2; TRBD2 aligns across 11 bases. The germline V gene has CDR1 MNHEY and CDR2 SVGAGI. The CDR3 has 15 amino acids. V lost 11 bases, J lost 4 bases, and 9 bases stayed unmatched. The CDR3: CAASGTSGTTGELFF. The CDR3 DNA sequence: TGTGCCGCTTCCGGGACTAGCGGAACCACCGGGGAGCTGTTTTTT.

The gene calls are TRBV30 and TRBJ2-3; no definite D call. Germline V gene lookup returns CDR1 GTSNPN and CDR2 SVGIG (reference sequence). The CDR3 sequence is 13 residues long. The V and J ends lost 3 bases and 2 bases respectively, with 9 bases between them. The CDR3 DNA sequence: TGTGCCTGGAGACGACTGAACACAGATACGCAGTATTTT. Residues: CAWRRLNTDTQYF.

As regards this clone: This CDR3 is also generated by other DNA sequences in the sample. The gene calls are TRBV5-1 and TRBJ1-5; D unclear. This CDR3 has 13 residues. V lost 0 bases, J lost 3 bases, and 4 bases lay in between. CDR1 is SGHRS and CDR2 is YFSETQ in the germline V gene. This CDR3 reads CASSLGDNQPQHF. The CDR3 DNA is TGCGCCAGCAGCTTGGGGGACAATCAGCCCCAGCATTTT. The whole variable domain, filled in from reference TRBV5-1 and TRBJ1-5, reads KAGVTQTPRYLIKTRGQQVTLSCSPISGHRSVSWYQQTPGQGLQFLFEYFSETQRNKGNFPGRFSGRQFSNSRSEMNVSTLELGDSALYLCASSLGDNQPQHFGDGTRLSIL.

The chain recombines TRBV6-5 with TRBJ1-1, with a weak D call TRBD1 (6 bases). CDR1 MNHEY and CDR2 SVGAGI come from the germline V gene. The CDR3 runs to 14 residues. Trimming shortened V by 6 bases and J by 6 bases, and 17 bases separated the two germline ends. CDR3 sequence reads: CASSRAGAASEAFF. DNA for the CDR3: TGTGCCAGCAGCCGCGCAGGGGCTGCGTCTGAAGCTTTCTTT.

V is TRBV29-1 and J is TRBJ2-1; 8 bases line up with TRBD2. CDR3 length: 14 amino acids. Germline-derived CDR1 and CDR2 are SQVTM and ANQGSEA. With V trimmed by 4 bases and J by 1 base, 3 bases remained unmatched. CDR3 in amino acids: CSVVERGSYNEQFF. The CDR3 DNA reads as TGCAGCGTTGTCGAGCGGGGGTCCTACAATGAGCAGTTCTTC.

The rearrangement uses TRBV7-8 and TRBJ2-2, with 11 bases identical to TRBD2. This CDR3 has 15 amino acids. From germline, CDR1 is SGHVS and CDR2 FQNEAQ. V lost 4 bases and J lost 4; bases outside the gene matches: 2. The DNA for the CDR3 is TGTGCCAGCAGCTCGGGACTAGCGGCCACCGGGGAGCTGTTTTTT. It yields the protein CASSSGLAATGELFF.

The rearrangement uses TRBV7-8 and TRBJ2-7, with TRBD1 identical over 7 bases. CDR3 size: 18 residues. The V gene's germline CDR1 is SGHVS and CDR2 FQNEAQ. Trimming cost V 5 bases and J 0 bases; bases outside gene matches: 16. In DNA form, the CDR3 reads TGTGCCAGCAGCCCCACCCGGTGGGACAGAAGGTTCTCCTACGAGCAGTACTTC. Its translation is CASSPTRWDRRFSYEQYF.

The chain joins TRBV29-1 to TRBJ1-5, with 8 bases matching TRBD1. CDR1 SQVTM and CDR2 ANQGSEA come from the germline V gene. Trimming cost V 7 bases and J 4 bases; bases outside gene matches: 6. The CDR3 covers 13 residues. CDR3 sequence (DNA): TGCAGCGGAGCAGGGGGCTTGAATCAGCCCCAGCATTTT. This codes for CSGAGGLNQPQHF.

This clone is a singleton in its sample. The chain has TRBV7-8 and TRBJ1-6, with D tentatively TRBD1 (5 bases). CDR3 size: 13 residues. Germline V gene lookup returns CDR1 SGHVS and CDR2 FQNEAQ. V was clipped by 8 bases and J by 7 bases, with 12 bases between them. The CDR3 nucleotides read TGTGCCAGCGCCGGGACGCTGAATTCACCCCTCCACTTT. This gives the protein CASAGTLNSPLHF.

This clone was counted once. The chain has TRBV5-1 and TRBJ2-7; D is unclear. V was cut by 2 bases and J by 0 bases, with 18 bases left in between. The germline V gene encodes CDR1 SGHRS and CDR2 YFSETQ. There are 17 residues in the CDR3. The CDR3 nucleotides read TGCGCCAGCAGCTTTTCCAGCCCCTCTAGTCTCTCCTACGAGCAGTACTTC. It encodes CASSFSSPSSLSYEQYF.

The sample holds many counts of this clone. The chain uses TRBV30 and TRBJ2-3; no clear D. Germline V gene lookup returns CDR1 GTSNPN and CDR2 SVGIG (reference sequence). The CDR3 length is 13 residues. V was clipped by 0 bases and J by 2 bases, with 6 bases between them. In DNA, the CDR3 is TGTGCCTGGAGTGTCGGATTCACAGATACGCAGTATTTT. Its protein product is CAWSVGFTDTQYF. The whole variable domain, remainder taken from reference TRBV30 and TRBJ2-3, is SQTIHQWPATLVQPVGSPLSLECTVEGTSNPNLYWYRQAAGRGLQLLFYSVGIGQISSEVPQNLSASRPQDRQFILSSKKLLLSDSGFYLCAWSVGFTDTQYFGPGTRLTVL.

This clone is a singleton in its sample. The genes are TRBV6-5 and TRBJ2-1; TRBD2 agrees at 8 bases. J was trimmed by 6 bases and V by 4 bases; bases with no gene match: 5. CDR3 size: 14 residues. The germline V gene has CDR1 MNHEY and CDR2 SVGAGI. The CDR3 spells CASSSTGTSNEQFF. The CDR3 nucleotides read TGTGCCAGCAGTTCGACCGGGACTAGCAATGAGCAGTTCTTC.

The chain recombines TRBV5-1 with TRBJ2-3; maybe TRBD2 (6 bases). This CDR3 contains 16 residues. Trimming pared 1 base from V and 2 bases from J, leaving 14 bases between. Germline V gene sequence: CDR1 SGHRS, CDR2 YFSETQ. The CDR3 region is CASSLWGLRPTDTQYF. For the CDR3, the DNA is TGCGCCAGCAGCTTGTGGGGACTTCGCCCCACAGATACGCAGTATTTT.

As to this clone: This specimen includes other DNA sequences encoding the same CDR3. The rearrangement links TRBV28 to TRBJ2-7; D gene unclear. This CDR3 comprises 12 residues. CDR1 and CDR2 (germline): MDHEN, SYDVKM. V gave up 4 bases and J gave up 3 bases, with 7 bases separating them. CDR3 protein: CASSSQIYEQYF. Written as DNA, the CDR3 is TGTGCCAGCAGTTCGCAGATCTACGAGCAGTACTTC.

The chain links TRBV5-1 to TRBJ2-5; 15 bases agree with TRBD2. With 4 bases clipped from V and 2 bases from J, the junction kept 0 bases outside the gene matches. Per germline, CDR1 SGHRS and CDR2 YFSETQ. This CDR3 spans 15 amino acids. For the CDR3, the DNA is TGCGCCAGCAGCGGACTAGCGGGGGGGCAAGAGACCCAGTACTTC. Translation gives CASSGLAGGQETQYF.

This clone appeared a single time. The sample carries other DNA sequences with the same CDR3. The chain carries TRBV5-4 and TRBJ2-5; 9 nucleotides align to TRBD2. The CDR3 has 15 amino acids. CDR1 is SGHNT and CDR2 is YYREEE in the germline V gene (reference sequence). Germline trimming cut 4 bases from V and 2 bases from J; bases unmatched to any gene: 6. CDR3 DNA: TGTGCCAGCAGCCTAAGACTAGCGGCTCAAGAGACCCAGTACTTC. It encodes CASSLRLAAQETQYF.

The chain couples TRBV19 to TRBJ1-1; D gene uncertain. Trimming cost V 8 bases and J 1 base, with 14 bases left between them. The CDR3 covers 14 residues. Germline CDR1 LNHDA, CDR2 SQIVND (reference sequence). The CDR3 region has the DNA TGTGCCAGTCTCCCTGGTGGTGGGAACACTGAAGCTTTCTTT. Amino acids: CASLPGGGNTEAFF.

The J gene is TRBJ2-7, the V gene TRBV6-5; D is perhaps TRBD2 (5 bases). The CDR3 is made up of 14 amino acids. Germline values: CDR1 MNHEY, CDR2 SVGAGI. Trimming removed 0 bases from V and 4 bases from J, with 10 bases in between. The CDR3 bases are TGTGCCAGCAGTTACTCGGTCGGGGTTTACGAGCAGTACTTC. Encoded protein: CASSYSVGVYEQYF.

The V gene is TRBV19, the J gene TRBJ2-7; a possible D gene is TRBD1 (6 bases). Trimming stripped 6 bases from V and 5 bases from J, with 14 bases between. This CDR3 is 13 amino acids long. Germline CDR1 reads LNHDA; CDR2 reads SQIVND (reference sequence). The CDR3 DNA reads as TGTGCCAGTAGAAGACAGGACTGGGACGAGCAGTACTTC. The encoded protein is CASRRQDWDEQYF.

The gene calls are TRBV27 and TRBJ2-7, with 8 bases identical to TRBD1. Per germline, CDR1 MNHEY and CDR2 SMNVEV (reference sequence). CDR3 length: 16 residues. Trimming at V came to 6 bases and at J to 3 bases, leaving 13 bases not matched to a gene. Here the CDR3 DNA reads TGTGCCAGCAGCCTAAGCAGCCAGGGGGCCTTCTACGAGCAGTACTTC. Translation: CASSLSSQGAFYEQYF.

Points on this clone: At one boundary the junction diverges from the germline segment, which might be a read error. This chain links TRBV5-1 with TRBJ2-5; TRBD2 matches 8 bases. The last part of the DNA fits TRBJ2-7 better; the J call may be wrong. Germline CDR1 is SGHRS and CDR2 is YFSETQ. The CDR3 spans 13 residues. CDR3 DNA sequence: TGCGCCAGCAGAGCGGGAGACTCCCACGAGCAGTACTTC. Residues: CASRAGDSHEQYF.